Shown below are 22 T cell receptor beta chains from a single sample sequenced in a study of CD8+CD57+ T cells in acquired aplastic anemia. Template material for TCR beta VDJ and CDR3 profiling consisted of genomic DNA. TCRdb reprocessed the reads with MiXCR, giving one entry per CDR3 protein. Here the sample spans roughly 180,000 distinct CDR3 sequences, approximately 46% being singletons. Sequenced sample: sorted CD4+, CD8+, or CD8+CD57+ T cells (not recorded which) from PBMCs. The source of these receptors is a human donor in good health.

This chain connects TRBV10-2 to TRBJ2-7, with 13 bases that match TRBD2. Per germline, CDR1 WSHSY and CDR2 SAAADI. The CDR3 is made up of 19 amino acids. J lost 0 bases, V lost 4 bases, and 12 bases had no gene match. CDR3: CASSGFRTSGGRSSYEQYF. Here the CDR3 DNA reads TGCGCCAGCAGTGGGTTTCGGACTAGCGGGGGCCGGAGCTCCTACGAGCAGTACTTC.

There are many counts of this clonotype. V usage is TRBV7-2 and J usage is TRBJ2-5; D gene uncertain. There are 12 residues in the CDR3. Trimming cost V 6 bases and J 5 bases, with 10 bases left between them. Germline CDR1 SGHTA, CDR2 FQGNSA. The CDR3 protein is CASSLQGETQYF. DNA of the CDR3: TGTGCCAGCAGTTTACAAGGGGAGACCCAGTACTTC.

This clonotype came up many times. The rearrangement uses TRBV6-1 and TRBJ1-5; D is perhaps TRBD1 (6 bases). The CDR3 has 14 amino acids. The germline CDR1 and CDR2 sequences are MNHNS and SASEGT. V shed 10 bases and J shed 5 bases, with 18 bases lying between them. CDR3 protein: CATRVSNRDQPQHF. The CDR3 DNA reads as TGTGCCACCCGTGTTTCCAACAGGGATCAGCCCCAGCATTTT.

As regards this clonotype: This may come from a read error, since a much larger clone is one base off. V is TRBV19 and J is TRBJ1-3; the D gene is possibly TRBD1 (5 bases). There are 16 residues in the CDR3. The germline V gene encodes CDR1 LNHDA and CDR2 SQIVND (reference sequence). CDR3 sequence (DNA): TGTGCCAGCTCTCCCGGGACTCCTTTCTCTGGAAACACCTTATATTTT. Encoded protein: CASSPGTPFSGNTLYF.

The J gene is TRBJ1-1, the V gene TRBV29-1; TRBD1 matches 9 bases. Per the germline V gene, CDR1 is SQVTM and CDR2 is ANQGSEA. The V segment lost 7 bases and the J segment 4 bases; nucleotides outside the gene matches: 19. The CDR3 runs to 17 residues. CDR3 residues: CSATTGGGRARSTEAFF. DNA for the CDR3: TGCAGCGCGACTACAGGGGGCGGTCGAGCCAGGAGCACTGAAGCTTTCTTT.

This clonotype has only a few counts. This chain uses TRBV7-2 with TRBJ1-1; D not resolved. Between the trimmed V and J ends, which lost 8 bases and 4 bases, there was a span of 5 bases. The CDR3 spans 10 residues. Germline CDR1 is SGHTA and CDR2 is FQGNSA. The chain's CDR3 is CASSLTEAFF. CDR3 DNA: TGTGCCAGCTCTCTCACTGAAGCTTTCTTT.

This chain links TRBV6-1 with TRBJ1-2, with D possibly TRBD1 on 5 matching bases. Deletions cut 3 bases from V and 9 bases from J, with 17 bases between. In germline, CDR1 is MNHNS, CDR2 SASEGT. This CDR3 is 14 amino acids long. The DNA of the CDR3 is TGTGCCAGCAGTGATTCGTCTCTTTCGGACAGCTACACCTTC. This translates into CASSDSSLSDSYTF.

The genes are TRBV19 and TRBJ1-2; D not resolved. V was pared by 3 bases and J by 5 bases, with 13 bases between. This CDR3 contains 14 residues. CDR1 and CDR2 from the germline V gene are LNHDA and SQIVND (reference sequence). The CDR3 nucleotides read TGTGCCAGTAGTATCGGCCGGGAGCTATATGGCTACACCTTC. Translation: CASSIGRELYGYTF.

The V call is TRBV24-1, the J call TRBJ2-5, with D maybe TRBD2 (5 bases). The CDR3 contains 14 residues. Trimming removed 9 bases at V and 3 bases at J, with 16 bases between. Germline V gene sequence: CDR1 KGHDR, CDR2 SFDVKD. This chain's CDR3 is CATEARGKEETQYF. Written as DNA, the CDR3 is TGTGCCACCGAGGCCAGAGGGAAAGAAGAGACCCAGTACTTC.

V gene TRBV7-8 combines with J gene TRBJ2-5, with D uncertain. The germline CDR1 and CDR2 sequences are SGHVS and FQNEAQ. The V and J ends lost 0 bases and 2 bases respectively, with 7 bases between them. The CDR3 is 14 amino acids. CDR3 nucleotide sequence: TGTGCCAGCAGCTTAGCATACGCTCAAGAGACCCAGTACTTC. It specifies CASSLAYAQETQYF.

This clonotype was seen more than once but under ten times. This chain joins TRBV5-1 and TRBJ2-7, with 7 bases matching TRBD2. The germline V gene has CDR1 SGHRS and CDR2 YFSETQ. The CDR3 spans 14 residues. J was trimmed by 6 bases and V by 6 bases; bases with no gene match: 12. The DNA of the CDR3 is TGCGCCAGCACCTGGGGAGGGATCGGCTCCGAGCAGTACTTC. Its protein product is CASTWGGIGSEQYF.

This clonotype occurred once. The rearrangement joins TRBV19 to TRBJ2-7, with 8 bases fitting TRBD1. Looked up from germline, CDR1 is LNHDA and CDR2 is SQIVND (reference sequence). The CDR3 has 15 residues. Germline trimming cut 1 base from V and 3 bases from J; bases unmatched to any gene: 5. The CDR3 region is CASSIGQGAIYEQYF. CDR3 bases: TGTGCCAGTAGTATAGGGCAGGGGGCGATCTACGAGCAGTACTTC. Full variable domain (outside the CDR3, taken from reference TRBV19 and TRBJ2-7): DGGITQSPKYLFRKEGQNVTLSCEQNLNHDAMYWYRQDPGQGLRLIYYSQIVNDFQKGDIAEGYSVSREKKESFPLTVTSAQKNPTAFYLCASSIGQGAIYEQYFGPGTRLTVT.

V and J are TRBV29-1 and TRBJ1-1, with D hard to call. The CDR3 has 10 amino acids. Trimming stripped 6 bases from V and 3 bases from J, with 5 bases between. Germline CDR1 and CDR2: SQVTM and ANQGSEA. The CDR3 nucleotides are TGCAGCGTGGAACACACTGAAGCTTTCTTT. Translated, it gives CSVEHTEAFF.

This clonotype was counted at least ten times. The CDR3 DNA follows: TGTGCCAGCAGCTGGGACAGGGGGAACACTGAAGCTTTCTTT. Its protein product is CASSWDRGNTEAFF. This sequence joins TRBV5-5 and TRBJ1-1; 10 bases align to TRBD1. Germline assignment: CDR1 SGHKS and CDR2 YYEKEE (reference sequence). There are 14 residues in the CDR3. V lost 3 bases, J lost 1 base, and 0 bases stayed unmatched.

V usage is TRBV7-3 and J usage is TRBJ2-1; D is uncertain. The V gene's germline CDR1 is SGHTA and CDR2 FQGTGA. The CDR3 contains 12 residues. Trimming took off 8 bases at V and 4 bases at J, with 9 bases between the two ends. This CDR3 reads CASGDTYNEQFF. The CDR3 coding sequence is TGTGCCAGCGGCGACACTTACAATGAGCAGTTCTTC.

The chain couples TRBV20-1 to TRBJ1-5, with TRBD1 matching over 7 bases. The V segment lost 3 bases and the J segment 7 bases; nucleotides outside the gene matches: 6. The germline V gene has CDR1 DFQATT and CDR2 SNEGSKA (reference sequence). The CDR3 length is 13 residues. DNA for the CDR3: TGCAGTGCTAGGAGACAGGGAGGCCAGCCCCAGCATTTT. Its translation: CSARRQGGQPQHF.

Here the CDR3 reads CASSRDGASQETQYF. CDR3 DNA: TGCGCCAGCAGTAGAGACGGAGCCTCTCAAGAGACCCAGTACTTC. The chain joins TRBV5-1 to TRBJ2-5; no clear D gene. Germline-derived CDR1 and CDR2 are SGHRS and YFSETQ. V gave up 5 bases and J gave up 2 bases, with 16 bases separating them. This CDR3 is built from 15 residues.

The CDR3 spells CSAREPESPLHF. The CDR3 coding sequence is TGCAGTGCTAGAGAGCCGGAATCACCCCTCCACTTT. The chain combines TRBV20-1 with TRBJ1-6; D is unresolved. CDR1 DFQATT and CDR2 SNEGSKA come from the germline V gene (reference sequence). The CDR3 is 12 amino acids. The V end lost 0 bases, the J end lost 10 bases, and 7 bases lay between the germline ends.

Worth noting for this clonotype: The junction departs from the called germline gene at one end, perhaps through a read error. This chain joins TRBV7-6 and TRBJ2-2, with a weak D call TRBD1 (7 bases). This CDR3 has 16 amino acids. Germline CDR1 and CDR2: SGHVS and FNYEAQ. For the CDR3, the DNA is TGTGCCAGCAGCTTACAGCGGGCTGCGAACACAGGGGAGCTGTCTTTT. The encoded protein is CASSLQRAANTGELSF.

Turning to this clonotype: Germline is not matched at one junction end, which may reflect a read error. The chain recombines TRBV7-2 with TRBJ2-5; D might be TRBD1 or TRBD2, each matching 6 bases. Germline assignment: CDR1 SGHTA and CDR2 FQGNSA. This CDR3 comprises 14 residues. This CDR3 is CASNLGGSEETQYF. CDR3 DNA: TGTGCCAGCAACTTAGGGGGGAGTGAGGAGACCCAGTACTTC.

The V call is TRBV6-1, the J call TRBJ2-5; 7 bases line up with TRBD2. Germline V lookup: CDR1 MNHNS, CDR2 SASEGT. Germline trimming cut 1 base from V and 2 bases from J; bases unmatched to any gene: 4. This CDR3 is 15 amino acids long. The CDR3 nucleotides are TGTGCCAGCAGTGAAGAAGCGGGGTCTCAAGAGACCCAGTACTTC. Protein: CASSEEAGSQETQYF.

This clonotype has ten or more counts. The J gene is TRBJ1-5, the V gene TRBV19; D is possibly TRBD1 (5 bases). The germline V gene encodes CDR1 LNHDA and CDR2 SQIVND (reference sequence). The CDR3 totals 14 residues. Deletions cut 6 bases from V and 1 base from J, with 10 bases between. The CDR3 region has the DNA TGTGCCAGTAGAGACTCAGGGAGCAATCAGCCCCAGCATTTT. It yields the protein CASRDSGSNQPQHF.